The source of this T cell receptor (beta chain) is a study of T cells after yellow fever vaccination. The study's findings and limits: Relatively few clonotypes were ones that appeared in both CD4 and CD8 compartments. Within FACS-sorted repertoires, abundant clonotypes contaminating from the bulk population could be present. Post-booster repertoires contained most primary-vaccination clones again (about 95% CD4, approximately 86% CD8).

The V end lost 1 base, the J end lost 4 bases, and 13 bases lay between the germline ends. The V gene's germline CDR1 is SGHTA and CDR2 FQGNSA. The CDR3 loop spans 15 amino acids. On this clonotype: No antigen is known for it.

UMIs and a universal primer site were added when TCR cDNA was made by 5'RACE template switching. Each CDR3 protein gets one entry after TCRdb re-called the 5' RACE reads with MiXCR. The table includes about 310,000 distinct CDR3 sequences, roughly 3.5% detected once. The gene calls are TRBV7-2 and TRBJ1-1, with D possibly being TRBD1 (6 bases). This TCR was sampled from a man aged 18 to 30 who received the YFV17D yellow fever vaccine. The sample was PBMCs, taken on the day of the yellow fever booster vaccination. CDR3 DNA sequence: TGTGCCAGCAGCTTAGGGGCAGGGGAGAGCACTGAAGCTTTCTTT. Translation: CASSLGAGESTEAFF.